Listed here is a single T cell receptor (beta chain). Its specificity is not known. Everyone who donated was a healthy bone marrow donor. The sample belongs to a study of cytomegalovirus exposure and HLA in healthy donors. Study findings and constraints: Being productive about 90% or about 30% of the time was typical of most TCR beta V segments in an earlier analysis. Fewer N-insertions than the approximately 680-donor mean were reportedly shown by an Asian-associated ancestry cluster in a later analysis.

The germline CDR1 and CDR2 sequences are LGHNA and YNFKEQ. Trimming took 0 bases from V and 4 from J, leaving 13 bases between them. CDR3 length: 16 residues. The PCR had 60 Vbeta and 13 Jbeta primers. The table came from immunoSEQ multiplex PCR; TCRdb's copy has only in-frame clones and leaves some out. The table has 150,000 to 200,000 clones, around 88% seen once. This sequence was found in a man in his forties in good health and CMV-seropositive. The specimen sequenced was PBMCs. V and J are TRBV4-2 and TRBJ1-5, with D possibly matching TRBD1 (5 bases). The CDR3 coding sequence is TGTGCCAGCAGCCAAGAAGGGGAACGCACGAATCAGCCCCAGCATTTT. It codes for CASSQEGERTNQPQHF.